The 5 T cell receptor beta chains given below trace back to one sample, sequenced in a study of blood T cell repertoires in COVID-19. Data came from immunoSEQ multiplex PCR; TCRdb stores just in-frame clones and leaves some out. The data show roughly 420,000 clones, with roughly 90% seen just once and over 0.9% held by the top ten. The sequenced sample consisted of PBMCs or T cells enriched from blood (not recorded which). Every receptor here comes from a woman aged 25 to 39 with acute COVID-19.

Only one count was recorded for this clone. The rearrangement joins TRBV7-3 to TRBJ1-1, with D perhaps TRBD1 (5 bases). V lost 5 bases and J 6 bases, leaving 13 bases between the germline ends. The CDR3 sequence is 13 residues long. Per the germline V gene, CDR1 is SGHTA and CDR2 is FQGTGA. DNA of the CDR3: TGTGCCAGCAGCATGCGACGGGGGGCTGAAGCTTTCTTT. Translated: CASSMRRGAEAFF.

The rearrangement joins TRBV30 to TRBJ1-1; perhaps TRBD1 as D (6 bases). Trimming left V 3 bases short and J 6 bases short, with 8 bases between. Germline CDR1 GTSNPN, CDR2 SVGIG (reference sequence). The CDR3 loop spans 11 amino acids. CDR3 DNA: TGTGCCTGGAGGGACAGTGCTGAAGCTTTCTTT. This sequence encodes CAWRDSAEAFF.

The chain uses TRBV28 and TRBJ1-5, with 10 bases that match TRBD1. The V segment lost 7 bases and the J segment 7 bases; nucleotides outside the gene matches: 7. This CDR3 has 14 amino acids. Germline assignment: CDR1 MDHEN and CDR2 SYDVKM. This CDR3 reads CASTLTGGGQPQHF. CDR3 DNA: TGTGCCAGCACCCTGACAGGGGGCGGACAGCCCCAGCATTTT.

Worth noting for this clone: Other DNA variants within this sample encode the same CDR3. This rearrangement joins TRBV18 to TRBJ2-3, with 14 bases lining up with TRBD2. The CDR3 spans 15 residues. Germline V lookup: CDR1 KGHSH, CDR2 LQKENI. The V and J ends lost 3 bases and 4 bases, in that order; junction bases with no gene match: 0. CDR3 protein: CASSPGLAGADTQYF. The CDR3 bases are TGTGCCAGCTCACCGGGACTAGCGGGGGCAGATACGCAGTATTTT.

The rearrangement joins TRBV1 to TRBJ2-5; the table's D call TRBD1 went unverified against the DNA. TRBV1 is termed a pseudogene. This CDR3 region has 16 residues. The CDR3 loop is CTSSTGTRAYQETQYF. The DNA of the CDR3 is TGCACCAGCAGCACAGGGACCAGGGCTTACCAAGAGACCCAGTACTTC.